A single sample gave rise to the 12 T cell receptor beta chains below, sequenced in a study of blood T cell repertoires in COVID-19. Here immunoSEQ multiplex PCR was the method, and the copy in TCRdb shows in-frame clones only, minus some. The table includes about 110,000 clones, roughly 85% detected once. Material: peripheral blood. These receptors were collected from a human donor in a cohort sampled during active COVID-19.

The CDR3 protein is CASSLSPLAGTPQTQYF. In DNA, the CDR3 is TGTGCCAGTAGCCTTTCCCCACTAGCGGGGACCCCCCAGACCCAGTACTTC. This sequence joins TRBV19 and TRBJ2-5, with TRBD2 matching 10 bases. Germline CDR1 reads LNHDA; CDR2 reads SQIVND (reference sequence). The CDR3 consists of 17 residues. The V gene end was trimmed by 6 bases and the J gene end by 6 bases; junction bases not matched to a gene: 16.

The chain joins TRBV28 to TRBJ1-1; the match to TRBD1 covers 7 bases. Germline CDR1 MDHEN, CDR2 SYDVKM. The J segment lost 4 bases and the V segment lost 2 bases, leaving 4 bases of the junction unmatched. CDR3 length: 14 amino acids. Here the CDR3 DNA reads TGTGCCAGCAGTTTACCGAACAGGGGCACTGAAGCTTTCTTT. It codes for CASSLPNRGTEAFF.

The V call is TRBV7-2, the J call TRBJ2-7, with D maybe TRBD1 (6 bases). Per germline, CDR1 SGHTA and CDR2 FQGNSA. Trimming pared 2 bases from V and 5 bases from J, leaving 16 bases between. CDR3 size: 15 residues. CDR3 region: CASSLRDRQGHEQYF. In nucleotides, the CDR3 is TGTGCCAGCAGCTTACGTGACAGGCAAGGGCACGAGCAGTACTTC.

This clone came up a few times. The chain couples TRBV11-3 to TRBJ2-2; possible D gene TRBD1, 6 bases. V dropped 5 bases and J dropped 5 bases, with 18 bases sitting between them. Germline CDR1 reads SGHNT; CDR2 reads YENEEA. This CDR3 has 16 residues. The CDR3 DNA sequence: TGTGCCAGCAGCAGAACAGGGCACCCCATTACCGGGGAGCTGTTTTTT. Translation: CASSRTGHPITGELFF.

The J gene is TRBJ1-6, the V gene TRBV18, with TRBD1 as a possible D gene (6 bases). Trimming took 6 bases from V and 5 from J, leaving 14 bases between them. Germline assignment: CDR1 KGHSH and CDR2 LQKENI. The CDR3 is 15 amino acids. The CDR3 protein is CASSPRDTDNSPLHF. CDR3 in DNA: TGTGCCAGCTCCCCCCGGGACACAGATAATTCACCCCTCCACTTT.

The V gene is TRBV19, the J gene TRBJ2-2; TRBD2 is a possible D gene (5 bases). Germline V gives CDR1 LNHDA, CDR2 SQIVND (reference sequence). This CDR3 is built from 13 residues. The germline V and J ends were trimmed by 8 bases and 1 base, with 8 bases remaining between them. The CDR3 is CASRGGNTGELFF. The CDR3 DNA sequence: TGTGCCAGTCGCGGAGGGAACACCGGGGAGCTGTTTTTT.

The chain employs TRBV5-6 and TRBJ1-1, with D unresolved. Trimming took off 3 bases at V and 7 bases at J, with 10 bases between the two ends. The length of the CDR3 is 12 residues. CDR1 is SGHDT, CDR2 YYEEEE, per germline. Here the CDR3 DNA reads TGTGCCAGCAGCTCGCTAGCGGGTGAAGCTTTCTTT. It is translated as CASSSLAGEAFF. Variable domain in full (rest from reference TRBV5-6 and TRBJ1-1): DAGVTQSPTHLIKTRGQQVTLRCSPKSGHDTVSWYQQALGQGPQFIFQYYEEEERQRGNFPDRFSGHQFPNYSSELNVNALLLGDSALYLCASSSLAGEAFFGQGTRLTVV.

V and J are TRBV7-2 and TRBJ1-2; 7 bases fit TRBD1. Germline V lookup: CDR1 SGHTA, CDR2 FQGNSA. The CDR3 totals 16 residues. V dropped 3 bases and J dropped 4; count of bases not matched to a gene: 11. Here the CDR3 DNA reads TGTGCCAGCAGCTTCATCGACAGGGCGGTCTCCTATGGCTACACCTTC. Protein product: CASSFIDRAVSYGYTF. Combining the CDR3 with reference TRBV7-2 and TRBJ1-2 gives the whole variable domain GAGVSQSPSNKVTEKGKDVELRCDPISGHTALYWYRQSLGQGLEFLIYFQGNSAPDKSGLPSDRFSAERTGGSVSTLTIQRTQQEDSAVYLCASSFIDRAVSYGYTFGSGTRLTVV.

J is TRBJ2-2 and V is TRBV13; D call uncertain. The CDR3 is 13 residues long. Germline V gene lookup returns CDR1 PRHDT and CDR2 FYEKMQ (reference sequence). V lost 6 bases, J lost 1 base, and 6 bases lay in between. The CDR3 DNA sequence: TGTGCCAGCAGATCACAGAACACCGGGGAGCTGTTTTTT. It specifies CASRSQNTGELFF. Full variable domain (missing parts from reference TRBV13 and TRBJ2-2): AAGVIQSPRHLIKEKRETATLKCYPIPRHDTVYWYQQGPGQDPQFLISFYEKMQSDKGSIPDRFSAQQFSDYHSELNMSSLELGDSALYFCASRSQNTGELFFGEGSRLTVL.

The V gene is TRBV2, the J gene TRBJ2-7; 9 bases align to TRBD1. Germline V gives CDR1 SNHLY, CDR2 FYNNEI. The CDR3 has 17 residues. Trimming took 4 bases from V and 3 from J; bases not matched to a gene: 13. In DNA form, the CDR3 reads TGTGCCAGCAGTGCCCTTATAGGGACAGGGATGGTCTACGAGCAGTACTTC. Translating it yields CASSALIGTGMVYEQYF.

The chain recombines TRBV20-1 with TRBJ1-5, with TRBD1 matching over 11 bases. The junction had 3 bases not matched to a gene; V was cut back by 5 bases and J by 6 bases. The CDR3 length is 13 residues. The V gene's germline CDR1 is DFQATT and CDR2 SNEGSKA (reference sequence). The DNA of the CDR3 is TGCAGTGCTCGTGGGACAGGGGGTCAGCCCCAGCATTTT. Translating gives CSARGTGGQPQHF.

This chain joins TRBV5-4 and TRBJ2-1, with 8 bases fitting TRBD2. CDR1 is SGHNT and CDR2 is YYREEE in the germline V gene (reference sequence). This CDR3 is 16 amino acids long. The V gene end was trimmed by 0 bases and the J gene end by 2 bases; junction bases not matched to a gene: 4. This chain's CDR3 is CASSLATGGAYNEQFF. Here the CDR3 DNA reads TGTGCCAGCAGCTTGGCCACGGGGGGGGCCTACAATGAGCAGTTCTTC.